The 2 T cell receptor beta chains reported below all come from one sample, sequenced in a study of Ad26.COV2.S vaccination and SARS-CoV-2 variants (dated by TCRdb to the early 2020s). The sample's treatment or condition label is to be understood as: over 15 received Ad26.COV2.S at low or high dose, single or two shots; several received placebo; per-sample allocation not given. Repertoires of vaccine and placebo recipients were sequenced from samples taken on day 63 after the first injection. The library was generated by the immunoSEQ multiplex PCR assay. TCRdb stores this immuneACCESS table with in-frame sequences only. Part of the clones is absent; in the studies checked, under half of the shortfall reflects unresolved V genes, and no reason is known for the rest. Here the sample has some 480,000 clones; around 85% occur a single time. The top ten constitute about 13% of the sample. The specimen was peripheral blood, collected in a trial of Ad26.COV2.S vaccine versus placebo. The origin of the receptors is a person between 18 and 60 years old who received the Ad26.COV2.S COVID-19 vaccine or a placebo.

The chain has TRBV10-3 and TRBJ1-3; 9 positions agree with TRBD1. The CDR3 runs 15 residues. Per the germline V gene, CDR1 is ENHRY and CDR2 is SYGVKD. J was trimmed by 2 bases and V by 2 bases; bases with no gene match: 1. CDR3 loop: CAISEDRGTGNTIYF. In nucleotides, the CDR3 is TGTGCCATCAGTGAGGACAGGGGGACTGGAAACACCATATATTTT.

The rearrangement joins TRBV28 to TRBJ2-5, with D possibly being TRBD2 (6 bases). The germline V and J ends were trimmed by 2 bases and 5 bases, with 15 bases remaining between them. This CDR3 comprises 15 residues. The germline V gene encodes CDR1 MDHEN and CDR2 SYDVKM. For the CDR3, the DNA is TGTGCCAGCAGTTTAGGGAGGAGGAGGGCGGAGACCCAGTACTTC. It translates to CASSLGRRRAETQYF.